Listed below are T cell receptor beta chains from one sample, sequenced in a study of vaccination and CD4 T cells after COVID-19. TCRdb independently ran MiXCR on the PCR reads; one entry per CDR3 protein. The profile shows 15,000 to 19,000 distinct CDR3 sequences, 50% to 60% of them singletons. What these receptors recognize is not known. The sample comprised CD4+ T cells from blood, cultured in vitro. The receptors were sampled from a human donor who had recovered from COVID-19. The conserved cysteine and the conserved F or W are not part of the CDR3 here. Each record gives: V gene, J gene, clone size, CDR3 protein. Clone size is shown for a subset of rows, as once, few, many or a class of expanded clone.

v_gene: TRBV20-1; j_gene: TRBJ2-1; abundance: few; CDR3aa: SARYQRGYNEQF
v_gene: TRBV7-2; j_gene: TRBJ2-3; abundance: NA; CDR3aa: ASSLGRDYADTQY
v_gene: TRBV27; j_gene: TRBJ2-1; abundance: once; CDR3aa: ASSPGRGQGSTSYNEQF
v_gene: TRBV7-8; j_gene: TRBJ2-7; abundance: NA; CDR3aa: ASSLEGRDYEQY
v_gene: TRBV20-1; j_gene: TRBJ2-2; abundance: few; CDR3aa: SARRTGVDTGELF
v_gene: TRBV28; j_gene: TRBJ2-3; abundance: NA; CDR3aa: ASSPRTSGFTDTQY
v_gene: TRBV20-1; j_gene: TRBJ1-3; abundance: NA; CDR3aa: SGIDSTRSGNTIY
v_gene: TRBV6-5; j_gene: TRBJ2-1; abundance: NA; CDR3aa: ASSYAAGAPGEQF
v_gene: TRBV5-1; j_gene: TRBJ1-6; abundance: few; CDR3aa: ASSFLPRTAGLGVSPLH
v_gene: TRBV11-2; j_gene: TRBJ1-5; abundance: NA; CDR3aa: ASSTSGTQPQH
v_gene: TRBV7-2; j_gene: TRBJ2-7; abundance: NA; CDR3aa: ASSFGTSGTYEQY
v_gene: TRBV7-9; j_gene: TRBJ1-3; abundance: NA; CDR3aa: ASSLGPAGNTIY
v_gene: TRBV6-1; j_gene: TRBJ1-5; abundance: NA; CDR3aa: ASSRTGTGNQPQH
v_gene: TRBV7-2; j_gene: TRBJ1-1; abundance: NA; CDR3aa: ASSLVRNTEAF
v_gene: TRBV10-3; j_gene: TRBJ2-7; abundance: once; CDR3aa: AISQQGDEQY
v_gene: TRBV2; j_gene: TRBJ1-4; abundance: NA; CDR3aa: ASSPTGTWGEKLF
v_gene: TRBV7-9; j_gene: TRBJ2-3; abundance: NA; CDR3aa: ASSWTGGLGTDTQY
v_gene: TRBV29-1; j_gene: TRBJ1-2; abundance: few; CDR3aa: SVEDGTGAGGYT
v_gene: TRBV30; j_gene: TRBJ1-1; abundance: NA; CDR3aa: AWTQAPINTEAF
v_gene: TRBV6-1; j_gene: TRBJ1-3; abundance: NA; CDR3aa: ASSPVSSGNTIY
v_gene: TRBV25-1; j_gene: TRBJ1-5; abundance: NA; CDR3aa: ASRGEGANQPQH
v_gene: TRBV6-5; j_gene: TRBJ1-6; abundance: NA; CDR3aa: ASSSDNSPLH
v_gene: TRBV6-1; j_gene: TRBJ1-2; abundance: NA; CDR3aa: ASRLRGFLYGYT
v_gene: TRBV5-1; j_gene: TRBJ2-7; abundance: NA; CDR3aa: ASSLGQGAYEQY
v_gene: TRBV2; j_gene: TRBJ2-7; abundance: NA; CDR3aa: ASRPSLAGGPSAYEQY
v_gene: TRBV5-4; j_gene: TRBJ1-2; abundance: NA; CDR3aa: ASSLEGGDYGYT
v_gene: TRBV6-1; j_gene: TRBJ2-1; abundance: NA; CDR3aa: ASSEGLADYNEQF
v_gene: TRBV10-2; j_gene: TRBJ2-5; abundance: NA; CDR3aa: ASLRQAGETQY
v_gene: TRBV5-1; j_gene: TRBJ2-5; abundance: NA; CDR3aa: ASSDGTGGGTQY
v_gene: TRBV6-2/TRBV6-3; j_gene: TRBJ2-3; abundance: NA; CDR3aa: ASSFPDLTSTDTQY
v_gene: TRBV3-1; j_gene: TRBJ1-2; abundance: NA; CDR3aa: ASSPLSSGGSNYGYT
v_gene: TRBV6-1; j_gene: TRBJ2-1; abundance: NA; CDR3aa: ASSRRTSVSSYNEQF
v_gene: TRBV7-2; j_gene: TRBJ1-2; abundance: NA; CDR3aa: ASSLEARGLVGYT
v_gene: TRBV24-1; j_gene: TRBJ2-3; abundance: NA; CDR3aa: ATSDLGGEHSTDTQY
v_gene: TRBV20-1; j_gene: TRBJ1-2; abundance: few; CDR3aa: SAVETANYGYT
v_gene: TRBV10-3; j_gene: TRBJ2-1; abundance: NA; CDR3aa: AISGASGGATNEQF
v_gene: TRBV10-3; j_gene: TRBJ1-1; abundance: once; CDR3aa: AMKSGTVNTEAF
v_gene: TRBV2; j_gene: TRBJ2-7; abundance: NA; CDR3aa: ASSELLAGRSVQY
v_gene: TRBV12-3/TRBV12-4; j_gene: TRBJ1-5; abundance: NA; CDR3aa: ASSYYNQPQH
v_gene: TRBV20-1; j_gene: TRBJ1-5; abundance: once; CDR3aa: SAGRQGNQPQH
v_gene: TRBV28; j_gene: TRBJ2-2; abundance: NA; CDR3aa: ASGIGGNTGELF
v_gene: TRBV27; j_gene: TRBJ1-2; abundance: NA; CDR3aa: ASSLSAGWGGYT
v_gene: TRBV19; j_gene: TRBJ2-1; abundance: NA; CDR3aa: ASSIDRWGNEQF
v_gene: TRBV27; j_gene: TRBJ1-2; abundance: NA; CDR3aa: ASSLLPIGAALSGGYT
v_gene: TRBV5-1; j_gene: TRBJ2-1; abundance: NA; CDR3aa: ASSTGLAGNGAYNEQF
v_gene: TRBV19; j_gene: TRBJ1-5; abundance: NA; CDR3aa: ASSIGRGREYSNQPQH
v_gene: TRBV29-1; j_gene: TRBJ2-2; abundance: NA; CDR3aa: SVPGHYTGELF
v_gene: TRBV12-3/TRBV12-4; j_gene: TRBJ2-1; abundance: once; CDR3aa: ASSLSLYNEQF
v_gene: TRBV24-1; j_gene: TRBJ2-3; abundance: NA; CDR3aa: ASAPDRGDTQY
v_gene: TRBV20-1; j_gene: TRBJ1-2; abundance: NA; CDR3aa: SARDSTGSNYGYT